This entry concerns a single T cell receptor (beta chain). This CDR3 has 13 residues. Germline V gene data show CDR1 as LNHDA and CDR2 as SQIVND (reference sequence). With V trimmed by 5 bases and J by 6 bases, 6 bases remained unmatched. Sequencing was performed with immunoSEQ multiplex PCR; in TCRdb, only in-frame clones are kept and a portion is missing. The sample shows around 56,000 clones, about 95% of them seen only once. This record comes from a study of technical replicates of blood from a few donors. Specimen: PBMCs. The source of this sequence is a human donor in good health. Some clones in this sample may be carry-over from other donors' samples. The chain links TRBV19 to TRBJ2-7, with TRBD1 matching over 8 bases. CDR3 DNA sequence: TGTGCCAGTAGTTGGCGGACAGGGCGCGAGCAGTACTTC. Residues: CASSWRTGREQYF.